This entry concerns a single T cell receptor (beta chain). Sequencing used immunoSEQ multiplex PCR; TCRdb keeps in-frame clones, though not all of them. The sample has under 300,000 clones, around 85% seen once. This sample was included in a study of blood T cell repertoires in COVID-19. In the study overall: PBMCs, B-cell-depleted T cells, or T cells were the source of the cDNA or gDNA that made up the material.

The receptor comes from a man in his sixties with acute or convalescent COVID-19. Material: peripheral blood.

CDR3: CASSPQGNRGSYNEQFF. The CDR3 nucleotides read TGTGCCAGCAGCCCTCAGGGAAACAGGGGCTCCTACAATGAGCAGTTCTTC. The chain is built from TRBV7-3 and TRBJ2-1, with 7 bases identical to TRBD1. Germline V lookup: CDR1 SGHTA, CDR2 FQGTGA. V was pared by 5 bases and J by 0 bases, with 10 bases of the junction left unmatched. This CDR3 comprises 17 residues.